Presented here are 20 T cell receptor beta chains from one specimen sequenced in a study of CD8+ T cells in alopecia areata. Treatment in this sample: oral pan-JAK inhibitor, 5-10 mg twice daily. The sequencing template was cDNA reverse transcribed from extracted RNA. Sequencing was performed with immunoSEQ multiplex PCR; in TCRdb, only in-frame clones are kept and a portion is missing. This sample has over 150,000 clones, with 58% found just once. This material consisted of CD8+ T cells sorted from blood, taken at week 24, from a patient treated with tofacitinib. The receptors stem from a human donor with alopecia areata.

This clone was seen a single time. The chain links TRBV2 to TRBJ2-1, with no clear D. This CDR3 contains 16 residues. Germline CDR1 SNHLY, CDR2 FYNNEI. Trimming removed 2 bases from V and 0 bases from J, with 11 bases in between. The CDR3 DNA sequence: TGTGCCAGCAGTGAACAGTGGACGAGCTCCTACAATGAGCAGTTCTTC. This gives the protein CASSEQWTSSYNEQFF.

This chain joins TRBV6-5 and TRBJ2-3; D may be TRBD1 (6 bases). This CDR3 spans 15 amino acids. The germline CDR1 and CDR2 sequences are MNHEY and SVGAGI. Trimming left V 8 bases short and J 4 bases short, with 19 bases between. This CDR3 reads CASSNQGQGADTQYF. The DNA of the CDR3 is TGTGCCAGCTCCAACCAGGGGCAGGGCGCAGATACGCAGTATTTT.

This clone was found once. V usage is TRBV5-5 and J usage is TRBJ1-2; D remains ambiguous. CDR3 length equals 15 residues. Germline V gene data show CDR1 as SGHKS and CDR2 as YYEKEE (reference sequence). Trimming pared 3 bases from V and 3 bases from J, leaving 15 bases between. The CDR3 nucleotides read TGTGCCAGCAGCTCGTGGGAGGGCTCGTACTATGGCTACACCTTC. Translating it yields CASSSWEGSYYGYTF.

V usage is TRBV6-5 and J usage is TRBJ1-1, with TRBD1 as a possible D gene (6 bases). V shed 2 bases and J shed 5 bases, with 12 bases lying between them. This CDR3 is 14 amino acids long. CDR1 is MNHEY, CDR2 SVGAGI, per germline. The DNA of the CDR3 is TGTGCCAGCAGTTACGGAGGGGGGATGACTGAAGCTTTCTTT. Residues: CASSYGGGMTEAFF.

This clone was seen a few times. The chain carries TRBV7-9 and TRBJ2-7; 12 bases agree with TRBD2. The V gene end was trimmed by 6 bases and the J gene end by 5 bases; junction bases not matched to a gene: 8. This CDR3 comprises 15 residues. The germline CDR1 and CDR2 sequences are SEHNR and FQNEAQ (reference sequence). The CDR3 coding sequence is TGTGCCAGCAGTCCCGGGACTAGCGGGTTCCACGAGCAGTACTTC. Translating gives CASSPGTSGFHEQYF.

V is TRBV7-9 and J is TRBJ2-2, with no clear D. Germline V gene lookup returns CDR1 SEHNR and CDR2 FQNEAQ (reference sequence). V shed 3 bases and J shed 2 bases, with 1 base lying between them. This CDR3 is built from 12 residues. The CDR3 protein is CASSFNTGELFF. The CDR3 DNA reads as TGTGCCAGCAGCTTTAACACCGGGGAGCTGTTTTTT.

The DNA of the CDR3 is TGCGCCAGCAGCTTGGATATCTCTAGCAATCAGCCCCAGCATTTT. Its protein product is CASSLDISSNQPQHF. This sequence joins TRBV5-1 and TRBJ1-5; no clear D. Germline CDR1 is SGHRS and CDR2 is YFSETQ. The CDR3 loop spans 15 amino acids. Trimming removed 0 bases from V and 0 bases from J, with 7 bases in between.

The rearrangement joins TRBV13 to TRBJ2-2; possible D gene TRBD2, 5 bases. The V gene's germline CDR1 is PRHDT and CDR2 FYEKMQ (reference sequence). This CDR3 region has 14 residues. V lost 6 bases and J 5 bases, leaving 13 bases between the germline ends. The DNA of the CDR3 is TGTGCCAGCAGAATGGGCGGGCCAACCGGGGAGCTGTTTTTT. Its protein product is CASRMGGPTGELFF.

In its sample, this clone was seen a few times. This sequence joins TRBV6-5 and TRBJ1-5; 9 bases align to TRBD1. The CDR3 contains 14 residues. Germline V CDR1 and CDR2: MNHEY, SVGAGI. J lost 4 bases, V lost 6 bases, and 4 bases had no gene match. DNA of the CDR3: TGTGCCAGCAGCTCCGGGACAGGGAATCAGCCCCAGCATTTT. Residues: CASSSGTGNQPQHF.

This clone was observed a few times. This chain uses TRBV5-1 with TRBJ2-1, with D maybe TRBD2 (6 bases). The germline gives CDR1 SGHRS, CDR2 YFSETQ. This CDR3 has 12 amino acids. Trimming stripped 0 bases from V and 11 bases from J, with 9 bases between. The CDR3 DNA reads TGCGCCAGCAGCTTGGAGGCGGGGAAGCAGTTCTTC. Its translation is CASSLEAGKQFF.

J is TRBJ2-2 and V is TRBV4-1, with D unresolved. With 4 bases removed from V and 6 bases from J, the gap between germline ends came to 9 bases. This CDR3 spans 13 amino acids. The germline V gene encodes CDR1 MGHRA and CDR2 YSYEKL. The DNA for the CDR3 is TGCGCCAGCAGCCCAAACACAGCCGGGGAGCTGTTTTTT. Its translation: CASSPNTAGELFF.

The chain has TRBV7-6 and TRBJ1-5; weak D call: TRBD1 (5 bases). This CDR3 is 15 amino acids long. The V end lost 1 base, the J end lost 5 bases, and 12 bases lay between the germline ends. Germline V gene data show CDR1 as SGHVS and CDR2 as FNYEAQ. CDR3 DNA: TGTGCCAGCAGCTTAGGTGGGGGGGAAGATCAGCCCCAGCATTTT. It yields the protein CASSLGGGEDQPQHF.

Concerning this clone itself: Additional DNA sequences in this sample encode the identical CDR3. The chain recombines TRBV5-6 with TRBJ1-5; D gene ambiguous. CDR3 length: 12 amino acids. CDR1 and CDR2 (germline): SGHDT, YYEEEE. V was pared by 2 bases and J by 4 bases, with 4 bases between. CDR3 sequence (DNA): TGTGCCAGCAGCTTCGGGAATCAGCCCCAGCATTTT. Translating gives CASSFGNQPQHF.

This sequence joins TRBV7-9 and TRBJ2-1; D not certain. Looked up from germline, CDR1 is SEHNR and CDR2 is FQNEAQ (reference sequence). With 2 bases removed from V and 0 bases from J, the gap between germline ends came to 8 bases. The CDR3 runs 15 residues. DNA of the CDR3: TGTGCCAGCAGCTTATCCGGAGACTCCTACAATGAGCAGTTCTTC. Translation gives CASSLSGDSYNEQFF.

The rearrangement uses TRBV5-1 and TRBJ2-7; 13 nucleotides line up with TRBD2. The length of the CDR3 is 14 residues. The trim removed 3 bases at V and 5 bases at J, leaving 2 bases unmatched. Germline CDR1 and CDR2: SGHRS and YFSETQ. The CDR3 DNA follows: TGCGCCAGCAGCTACGGACTAGCGGGGGACGAGCAGTACTTC. Its translation is CASSYGLAGDEQYF.

This clone was picked up a small number of times. The chain uses TRBV27 and TRBJ1-2; D call uncertain. CDR1 MNHEY and CDR2 SMNVEV come from the germline V gene (reference sequence). This CDR3 has 16 amino acids. Trimming left V 6 bases short and J 1 base short, with 18 bases between. CDR3 sequence (DNA): TGTGCCAGCAGCCCTAGCGACGGCCCTTTTAACTATGGCTACACCTTC. Translation gives CASSPSDGPFNYGYTF.

This clone came up once. J is TRBJ1-5 and V is TRBV4-1; D perhaps matches TRBD1 (6 bases). The germline V gene has CDR1 MGHRA and CDR2 YSYEKL. V was clipped by 3 bases and J by 4 bases, with 13 bases between them. The CDR3 runs 15 residues. In nucleotides, the CDR3 is TGCGCCAGCAGCCAGGGAACAGGGAGGAATCAGCCCCAGCATTTT. It encodes CASSQGTGRNQPQHF.

The rearrangement joins TRBV14 to TRBJ1-1; D remains ambiguous. The CDR3 consists of 11 residues. V dropped 7 bases and J dropped 7 bases, with 10 bases sitting between them. Per the germline V gene, CDR1 is SGHDN and CDR2 is FVKESK. CDR3 loop: CASIRVNEAFF. In nucleotides, the CDR3 is TGTGCCAGCATAAGGGTGAATGAAGCTTTCTTT.

This clone is categorized as medium-sized. The rearrangement joins TRBV2 to TRBJ2-7, with 12 bases identical to TRBD1. V shed 4 bases and J 3 bases; nucleotides not matched to a gene: 10. The germline V gene has CDR1 SNHLY and CDR2 FYNNEI. This CDR3 region has 17 residues. CDR3 protein: CASSGGTGGVSDYEQYF. The CDR3, as DNA: TGTGCCAGCAGTGGAGGGACAGGGGGCGTCTCGGACTACGAGCAGTACTTC.

In this sample, this clone turned up once. The gene calls are TRBV4-1 and TRBJ1-5, with D perhaps matching TRBD1 (5 bases). Germline V gene data show CDR1 as MGHRA and CDR2 as YSYEKL. CDR3 length: 13 amino acids. Deletions cut 4 bases from V and 5 bases from J, with 9 bases between. The CDR3, as DNA: TGCGCCAGCAGCCCCGGGGCTCATCAGCCCCAGCATTTT. It specifies CASSPGAHQPQHF.